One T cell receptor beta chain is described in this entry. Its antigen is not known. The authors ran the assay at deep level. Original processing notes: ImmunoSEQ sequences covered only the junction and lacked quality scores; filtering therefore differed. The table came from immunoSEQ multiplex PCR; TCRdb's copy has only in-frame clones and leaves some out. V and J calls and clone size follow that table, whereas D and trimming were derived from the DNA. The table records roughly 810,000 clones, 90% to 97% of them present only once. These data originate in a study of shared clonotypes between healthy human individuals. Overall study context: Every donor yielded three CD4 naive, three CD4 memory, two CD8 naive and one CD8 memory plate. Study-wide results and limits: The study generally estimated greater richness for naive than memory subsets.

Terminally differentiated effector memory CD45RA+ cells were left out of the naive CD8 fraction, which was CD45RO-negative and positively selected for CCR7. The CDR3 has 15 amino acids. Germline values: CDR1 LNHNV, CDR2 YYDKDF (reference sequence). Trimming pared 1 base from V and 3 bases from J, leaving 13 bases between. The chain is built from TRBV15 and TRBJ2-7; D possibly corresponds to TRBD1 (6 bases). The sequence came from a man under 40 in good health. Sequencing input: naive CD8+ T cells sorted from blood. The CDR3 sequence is CATSRGGTTDYEQYF. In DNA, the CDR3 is TGTGCCACCAGCAGAGGAGGGACAACTGACTACGAGCAGTACTTC.